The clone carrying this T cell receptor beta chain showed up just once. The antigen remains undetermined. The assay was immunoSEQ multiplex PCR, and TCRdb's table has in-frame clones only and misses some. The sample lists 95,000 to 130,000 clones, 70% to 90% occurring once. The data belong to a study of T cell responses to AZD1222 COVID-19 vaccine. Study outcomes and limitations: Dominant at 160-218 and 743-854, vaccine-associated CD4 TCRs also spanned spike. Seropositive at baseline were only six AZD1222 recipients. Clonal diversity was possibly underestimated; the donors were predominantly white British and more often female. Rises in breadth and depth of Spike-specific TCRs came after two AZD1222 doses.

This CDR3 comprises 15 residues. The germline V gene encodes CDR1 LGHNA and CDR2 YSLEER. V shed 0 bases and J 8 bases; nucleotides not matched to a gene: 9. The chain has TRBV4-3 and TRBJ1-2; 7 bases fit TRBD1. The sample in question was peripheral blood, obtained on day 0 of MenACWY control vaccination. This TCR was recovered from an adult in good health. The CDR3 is CASSQDPGGERGYTF. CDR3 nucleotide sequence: TGCGCCAGCAGCCAAGATCCAGGGGGGGAAAGGGGCTACACCTTC.